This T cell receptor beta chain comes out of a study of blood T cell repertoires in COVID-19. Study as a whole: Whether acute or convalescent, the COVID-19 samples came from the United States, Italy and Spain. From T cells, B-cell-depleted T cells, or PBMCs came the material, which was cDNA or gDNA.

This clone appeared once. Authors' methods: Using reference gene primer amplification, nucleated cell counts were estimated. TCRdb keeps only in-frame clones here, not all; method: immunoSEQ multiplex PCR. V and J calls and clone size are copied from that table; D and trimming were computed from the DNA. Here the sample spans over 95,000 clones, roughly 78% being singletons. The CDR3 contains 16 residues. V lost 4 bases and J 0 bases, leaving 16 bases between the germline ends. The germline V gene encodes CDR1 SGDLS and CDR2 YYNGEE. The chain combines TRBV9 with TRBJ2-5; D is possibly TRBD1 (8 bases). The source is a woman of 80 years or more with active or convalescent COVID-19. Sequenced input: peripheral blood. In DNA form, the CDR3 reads TGTGCCAGCAGCTCATACAGGGGGGGGTACCAAGAGACCCAGTACTTC. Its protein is CASSSYRGGYQETQYF.